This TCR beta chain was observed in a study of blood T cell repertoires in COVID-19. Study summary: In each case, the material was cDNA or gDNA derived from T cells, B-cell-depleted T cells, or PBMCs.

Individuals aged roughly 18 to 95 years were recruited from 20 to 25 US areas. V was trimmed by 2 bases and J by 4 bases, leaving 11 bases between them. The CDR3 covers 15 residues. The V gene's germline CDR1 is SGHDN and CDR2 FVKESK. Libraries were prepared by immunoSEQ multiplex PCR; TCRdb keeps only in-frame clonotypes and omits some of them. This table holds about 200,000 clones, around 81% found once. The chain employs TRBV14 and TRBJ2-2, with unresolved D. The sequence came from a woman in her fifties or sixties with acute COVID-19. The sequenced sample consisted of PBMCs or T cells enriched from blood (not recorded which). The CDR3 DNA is TGTGCCAGCAGCCAAAAACGGTCCTCCACCGGGGAGCTGTTTTTT. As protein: CASSQKRSSTGELFF.